This TCR beta chain is drawn from a study of a mutant IDH1 vaccine in newly diagnosed glioma (dated by TCRdb to the early 2020s). Concerning the study at large: Patients were given eight vaccinations, in weeks 1, 3, 5, 7, 11, 15, 19 and 23, which matched visits V03 through V10. Of the roughly 31 treated patients, about 62% were male and approximately 40% were female, and the mean age was approximately 41 years. Longitudinal TCRB deep sequencing was performed for 20 to 30 treated patients wherever samples were available for exploratory analyses. Vaccination was initiated 4-6 weeks after radiotherapy alone, or concurrently with temozolomide cycles in the chemotherapy-containing groups. Before enrollment, most patients had been given radiochemotherapy with temozolomide as standard therapy, while the rest had received either radiotherapy alone or temozolomide alone. Peripheral blood samples were drawn at six visits, namely V03 (baseline), V05, V07, V10, V12 and V13. Study-level results and caveats: The authors stated that sample limitations prevented analyses of patient blood samples from being reproduced. Immune responses induced by the vaccine were seen in around 94% of patients across multiple MHC alleles. No apparent relationship was observed between pseudoprogression and alterations in the top peripheral T cell clonotypes detected by TCRB sequencing. Availability determined which PBMC samples were chosen for TCRB deep sequencing.

The time point tag for this specimen amounts to: week 23, last vaccination. Every vaccine dose consisted of 300 ug of a 20-mer mutant IDH1 peptide in Montanide, administered subcutaneously together with topical imiquimod. All donors had newly diagnosed IDH1-mutant astrocytomas of WHO grade 3 or 4 that showed loss of nuclear ATRX. The samples were drawn from NOA16, a multicentre, single-arm, open-label phase I trial in Germany that tested a mutant IDH1 peptide vaccine in humans for the first time. Genomic DNA for TCRB sequencing was isolated from EDTA blood with the DNeasy Blood and Tissue Kit. Library prep was done by the immunoSEQ multiplex PCR assay. Rearranged TCR beta chain sequences were amplified with the hsTCRB Kit following the manufacturer's protocol. TCRB libraries were sequenced on an Illumina MiSeq. The published analysis was carried out like this. The proprietary platform of the kit vendor was used for demultiplexing, trimming and gene mapping. TCRdb retrieved this table from immuneACCESS and kept in-frame rearrangements only. Not all clones are present; in checked studies, unresolved V genes account for under half, and no reason is known for the remainder. For V, J and clone size, that table is used; D and trimming come from the DNA. This sample holds 25,000 to 30,000 clones; roughly 80% were observed only once. The ten largest clonotypes hold approximately 15% of the sample.

Comment on this clone: The specificity of this receptor is unknown. Base qualities are missing; no much larger clone stands one base away.

Looking up the germline V gene yields CDR1 SGHRS and CDR2 YFSETQ. The CDR3 numbers 14 residues from cysteine through phenylalanine. The retained sequence is limited to the CDR3, 42 bases, with the frame set at the first base. V is cut by 0 bases and J by 1 base, and the space between the germline ends is 6 bases. The sequence joins TRBV5-1 to TRBJ2-3, with the D segment identity uncertain. The TCR originated in a young woman with glioma. Sequenced material: PBMCs, taken from a glioma patient whose treatment included an IDH1 peptide vaccine. The sequence in DNA is TGCGCCAGCAGCTTGGATCAGGGCACAGATACGCAGTATTTT. Its protein product is CASSLDQGTDTQYF.